This T cell receptor beta chain comes out of a study of T-cell reconstitution after alpha-beta-depleted transplantation in children. TCRbeta library preparation incorporated unique molecular identifiers. TCRdb used MiXCR to reprocess the PCR reads, holding one entry per CDR3 protein. The repertoire holds about 540,000 distinct CDR3 sequences, with around 27% as singletons. The CDR3 totals 18 residues. Trimming at V came to 6 bases and at J to 6 bases, leaving 19 bases not matched to a gene. This TCR derives from a boy under two years old with Wiskott-Aldrich syndrome, due to receive a stem cell transplant. This specimen was PBMCs, taken before TCRalphabeta/CD19-depleted stem cell transplant. The rearrangement uses TRBV12-3 or TRBV12-4 and TRBJ2-3; TRBD1 matches at 9 bases. Here the CDR3 reads CASRMTRPGQGELDTQYF. The DNA for the CDR3 is TGTGCCAGCAGAATGACTCGGCCGGGACAGGGTGAGCTGGATACGCAGTATTTT.